The 21 T cell receptor beta chains listed next were all sequenced from one sample in a study of blood T cells in healthy people across ages. A second PCR of about 6 to 11 cycles used a sample-barcoded 5' primer and a J-beta primer mix. MiXCR, run by TCRdb on the 5' RACE reads, gives a single entry per CDR3 protein. The data contain 1.5 million to 2 million distinct CDR3 sequences, roughly a third of them seen just once; the ten biggest clones take up approximately 10%. Sequencing was performed on blood. The receptor set was obtained from a woman between 25 and 40 years old in good health.

This clonotype was observed a few times. V is TRBV4-2 and J is TRBJ2-1, with D maybe TRBD1 (6 bases). The V end lost 0 bases, the J end lost 6 bases, and 15 bases lay between the germline ends. The germline V gene has CDR1 LGHNA and CDR2 YNFKEQ. This CDR3 is 16 amino acids long. CDR3 amino acids: CASSQDGATGSNEQFF. CDR3 nucleotide sequence: TGTGCCAGCAGCCAAGATGGGGCGACAGGCTCCAATGAGCAGTTCTTC.

The chain joins TRBV5-1 to TRBJ1-2; a weak D match, TRBD1 (6 bases). The length of the CDR3 is 16 residues. Germline lookup yields CDR1 SGHRS and CDR2 YFSETQ. Between the trimmed V and J ends, which lost 4 bases and 8 bases, there was a span of 24 bases. The CDR3 bases are TGCGCCAGCAGCCCTCGGTCGGGGGGCTATAATTCGGGCTACACCTTC. This codes for CASSPRSGGYNSGYTF.

This clonotype was detected a few times. The gene calls are TRBV3-1 and TRBJ2-3, with D possibly matching TRBD1 (6 bases). Trimming took off 2 bases at V and 2 bases at J, with 8 bases between the two ends. There are 14 residues in the CDR3. The V gene's germline CDR1 is LGHDT and CDR2 YNNKEL (reference sequence). CDR3 nucleotides: TGTGCCAGCAGCCAACAGGGGACCACAGATACGCAGTATTTT. The encoded protein is CASSQQGTTDTQYF.

The chain joins TRBV6-1 to TRBJ2-1, with 9 bases fitting TRBD2. The germline V gene has CDR1 MNHNS and CDR2 SASEGT. Trimming at V came to 7 bases and at J to 7 bases, leaving 5 bases not matched to a gene. The CDR3 sequence is 13 residues long. As DNA, the CDR3 is TGTGCCAGCACGGCGGGGGGGCCTAATGAGCAGTTCTTC. Translation gives CASTAGGPNEQFF.

V usage is TRBV10-3 and J usage is TRBJ2-7; D gene uncertain. The DNA end is more similar to TRBJ2-4, so the J call may be wrong. In germline, CDR1 is ENHRY, CDR2 SYGVKD. The CDR3 has 11 residues. The CDR3 DNA sequence: TGTGCCATCAAAGACTCAAACATTCAGTACTTC. It codes for CAIKDSNIQYF.

The table lists this clonotype with a few counts. The chain combines TRBV13 with TRBJ2-7, with 8 bases that match TRBD1. This CDR3 is built from 14 residues. In germline, CDR1 is PRHDT, CDR2 FYEKMQ (reference sequence). The ends lost 4 bases at V and 4 bases at J; junction bases unmatched: 6. The CDR3 bases are TGTGCCAGCAGCTACCGACAGGGGAGGTACGAGCAGTACTTC. Its protein product is CASSYRQGRYEQYF.

J is TRBJ2-1 and V is TRBV3-1; TRBD2 agrees at 8 bases. This CDR3 is built from 16 residues. V lost 4 bases to trimming and J lost 4 bases; unmatched junction nucleotides: 9. Germline V gives CDR1 LGHDT, CDR2 YNNKEL (reference sequence). The CDR3 spells CASSRRRAGEYNEQFF. The CDR3 coding sequence is TGTGCCAGCAGCCGAAGACGAGCGGGGGAATACAATGAGCAGTTCTTC.

In this sample, this clonotype turned up a few times. The CDR3 loop is CASSQELGRNEAFF. DNA of the CDR3: TGTGCCAGCAGCCAAGAGCTGGGGCGTAACGAAGCTTTCTTT. The genes are TRBV4-2 and TRBJ1-1; maybe TRBD1 (5 bases). Trimming cost V 0 bases and J 8 bases, with 13 bases left between them. There are 14 residues in the CDR3. Germline V gives CDR1 LGHNA, CDR2 YNFKEQ.

The J gene is TRBJ2-2, the V gene TRBV28, with no clear D. V lost 8 bases and J lost 4, with 20 bases in between. CDR3 length: 16 amino acids. Germline V gene data show CDR1 as MDHEN and CDR2 as SYDVKM. CDR3 nucleotide sequence: TGTGCCAGCGTTGCGGTTTCGTTAGGTTTCACCGGGGAGCTGTTTTTT. It translates to CASVAVSLGFTGELFF.

This clonotype was detected only a few times. The chain is built from TRBV10-3 and TRBJ1-6, with TRBD1 matching 7 bases. The CDR3 has 13 amino acids. The germline V gene has CDR1 ENHRY and CDR2 SYGVKD. Germline trimming cut 7 bases from V and 7 bases from J; bases unmatched to any gene: 4. CDR3 bases: TGTGCCATCACCGGGACAGAGAATTCACCCCTCCACTTT. It yields the protein CAITGTENSPLHF.

The gene calls are TRBV4-1 and TRBJ1-2; 7 bases are a match to TRBD1. CDR1 is MGHRA, CDR2 YSYEKL, per germline. The J segment lost 6 bases and the V segment lost 3 bases, leaving 28 bases of the junction unmatched. The CDR3 loop spans 21 amino acids. The DNA for the CDR3 is TGCGCCAGCAGCCAGCGGACAGGCGGGCCAGTTATGGTTCGGGAGGTCGATGGCTACACCTTC. It is translated as CASSQRTGGPVMVREVDGYTF.

This clonotype has just a few counts. One end of the junction is discordant with germline, which a read error may explain. This chain links TRBV28 with TRBJ2-1; D is ambiguous. The CDR3 is 12 amino acids. Per germline, CDR1 MDHEN and CDR2 SYDVKM. CDR3 DNA sequence: TGTGCCAACAGTTTACCCCTCCATGAGCAGTTCTTC. Protein product: CANSLPLHEQFF.

J is TRBJ1-2 and V is TRBV30; 7 bases are a match to TRBD1. Trimming removed 5 bases from V and 7 bases from J; junction bases left unmatched: 10. The CDR3 sequence is 13 residues long. CDR1 is GTSNPN and CDR2 is SVGIG in the germline V gene (reference sequence). The CDR3 DNA follows: TGTGCCTGGGCTTTCGGGACAGCCATTGGCTACACCTTC. It encodes CAWAFGTAIGYTF.

The chain couples TRBV5-1 to TRBJ1-1, with D perhaps matching TRBD1 (6 bases). CDR3 size: 17 residues. Germline CDR1 is SGHRS and CDR2 is YFSETQ. V lost 0 bases and J 0 bases, leaving 15 bases between the germline ends. CDR3 in amino acids: CASSLGGASRMNTEAFF. CDR3 DNA sequence: TGCGCCAGCAGCTTGGGGGGGGCCTCGCGAATGAACACTGAAGCTTTCTTT.

This clonotype came up a few times. The gene calls are TRBV29-1 and TRBJ2-2, with D perhaps matching TRBD1 (6 bases). CDR1 is SQVTM, CDR2 ANQGSEA, per germline. Trimming took 7 bases from V and 1 from J, leaving 7 bases between them. The CDR3 totals 12 residues. CDR3 sequence: CSATGNTGELFF. The CDR3 DNA sequence: TGCAGCGCGACAGGGAACACCGGGGAGCTGTTTTTT.

The chain joins TRBV9 to TRBJ2-7, with D maybe TRBD2 (5 bases). Trimming pared 2 bases from V and 2 bases from J, leaving 17 bases between. Germline V gene data show CDR1 as SGDLS and CDR2 as YYNGEE. The CDR3 is 16 residues long. The CDR3 spells CASSVFAGAPPYEQYF. The CDR3 nucleotides are TGTGCCAGCAGCGTTTTTGCGGGTGCTCCCCCCTACGAGCAGTACTTC.

V usage is TRBV28 and J usage is TRBJ2-3; 9 bases are shared with TRBD2. Germline CDR1 MDHEN, CDR2 SYDVKM. The ends lost 5 bases at V and 4 bases at J; junction bases unmatched: 7. This CDR3 has 15 residues. CDR3 coding DNA: TGTGCCAGCAGTGTGCCTAGCGGGATGGCAGATACGCAGTATTTT. It translates to CASSVPSGMADTQYF.

Comments on this clonotype: Since a much larger clone is just one base distant, this may be a read error. The CDR3 is CSTDRGGAQYF. The CDR3 nucleotides read TGCAGCACCGACCGCGGCGGGGCCCAGTACTTC. The rearrangement uses TRBV29-1 and TRBJ2-5, with D possibly TRBD2 on 6 matching bases. The CDR3 is 11 amino acids. Deletions cut 8 bases from V and 9 bases from J, with 16 bases between. Germline-derived CDR1 and CDR2 are SQVTM and ANQGSEA. The full variable domain, rest sourced from reference TRBV29-1 and TRBJ2-5, is SAVISQKPSRDICQRGTSLTIQCQVDSQVTMMFWYRQQPGQSLTLIATANQGSEATYESGFVIDKFPISRPNLTFSTLTVSNMSPEDSSIYLCSTDRGGAQYFGPGTRLLVL.

This clonotype was seen a few times. The chain carries TRBV25-1 and TRBJ2-1; possibly TRBD1 for D (6 bases). The V end lost 0 bases, the J end lost 1 base, and 13 bases lay between the germline ends. The CDR3 totals 17 residues. CDR1 and CDR2 from the germline V gene are MGHDK and SYGVNS. CDR3 protein: CASSEYDIRGSYNEQFF. For the CDR3, the DNA is TGTGCCAGCAGTGAATATGATATCAGGGGTTCCTACAATGAGCAGTTCTTC.

This clonotype has just a few counts. The gene calls are TRBV3-1 and TRBJ2-1, with D tentatively TRBD2 (6 bases). The CDR3 contains 17 residues. Trimming cost V 2 bases and J 6 bases, with 20 bases left between them. CDR1 and CDR2 (germline): LGHDT, YNNKEL (reference sequence). CDR3 in amino acids: CASSQYFPGAGPNEQFF. The CDR3 nucleotides are TGTGCCAGCAGCCAATATTTCCCGGGAGCCGGACCCAATGAGCAGTTCTTC.

This clonotype was seen a handful of times. The gene calls are TRBV6-6 and TRBJ1-1; TRBD1 aligns across 7 bases. The length of the CDR3 is 11 residues. Losses at the gene ends were 8 bases for V and 7 bases for J; bases not matched to a gene: 4. CDR1 and CDR2 (germline): MNHNY, SVGAGI (reference sequence). CDR3 nucleotide sequence: TGTGCCAGCGGTCGACAGGGTGAAGCTTTCTTT. Translating it yields CASGRQGEAFF.